The 30 T cell receptor beta chains given below trace back to one sample, sequenced in a study of shared clonotypes between healthy human individuals. Method: immunoSEQ multiplex PCR; TCRdb's copy keeps in-frame clones and lacks some. This sample has 550,000 to 700,000 clones; roughly 72% occur once, and the top ten carry more than 1.5%. The sample was memory CD4+ T cells sorted from blood. The sample's subset: CD45RA-negative fraction. Every receptor here comes from a woman in her twenties or thirties in good health.

The chain joins TRBV7-9 to TRBJ1-1; D not certain. Per germline, CDR1 SEHNR and CDR2 FQNEAQ (reference sequence). With 5 bases removed from V and 1 base from J, the gap between germline ends came to 11 bases. The CDR3 contains 14 residues. The DNA of the CDR3 is TGTGCCAGCAGCGAGCAGACGGGGAACACTGAAGCTTTCTTT. Its translation is CASSEQTGNTEAFF. Variable domain in full (rest from reference TRBV7-9 and TRBJ1-1): DTGVSQNPRHKITKRGQNVTFRCDPISEHNRLYWYRQTLGQGPEFLTYFQNEAQLEKSRLLSDRFSAERPKGSFSTLEIQRTEQGDSAMYLCASSEQTGNTEAFFGQGTRLTVV.

This clone was seen a handful of times. This chain joins TRBV2 and TRBJ2-2; D gene uncertain. The CDR3 has 15 amino acids. With 8 bases removed from V and 1 base from J, the gap between germline ends came to 14 bases. CDR1 SNHLY and CDR2 FYNNEI come from the germline V gene. The CDR3 coding sequence is TGTGCCAGCTGGGTCCCGGAGAAGAACACCGGGGAGCTGTTTTTT. It codes for CASWVPEKNTGELFF.

With regard to this clone: The junction departs from germline at one end; a sequencing error may be responsible. The chain recombines TRBV20-1 with TRBJ1-2; 8 nucleotides line up with TRBD1. From germline, CDR1 is DFQATT and CDR2 SNEGSKA (reference sequence). The CDR3 covers 10 residues. CDR3 nucleotide sequence: TGCAGTGTTCTTTGGGACAGGAGGGCCTTC. As protein: CSVLWDRRAF.

CDR3 sequence: CASGRETQYF. The CDR3 bases are TGTGCCAGCGGCCGGGAGACCCAGTACTTC. The chain recombines TRBV6-5 with TRBJ2-5; no firm D call. Trimming stripped 8 bases from V and 5 bases from J, with 6 bases between. CDR1 MNHEY and CDR2 SVGAGI come from the germline V gene. This CDR3 spans 10 amino acids.

This chain links TRBV9 with TRBJ2-2, with no clear D. Trimming took 0 bases from V and 3 from J, leaving 6 bases between them. The CDR3 has 14 amino acids. CDR1 and CDR2 from the germline V gene are SGDLS and YYNGEE. The DNA for the CDR3 is TGTGCCAGCAGCGTAGATCCCCACACCGGGGAGCTGTTTTTT. Encoded protein: CASSVDPHTGELFF.

The V and J genes are TRBV10-3 and TRBJ1-2, with D perhaps TRBD1 (5 bases). CDR3 length equals 13 residues. Trimming took 10 bases from V and 4 from J, leaving 16 bases between them. Germline assignment: CDR1 ENHRY and CDR2 SYGVKD. The chain's CDR3 is CATGRGYGYGYTF. CDR3 sequence (DNA): TGTGCCACCGGCCGGGGGTACGGCTATGGCTACACCTTC.

The chain combines TRBV4-1 with TRBJ1-4, with 9 positions matching TRBD1. The CDR3 contains 16 residues. The germline CDR1 and CDR2 sequences are MGHRA and YSYEKL. V dropped 2 bases and J dropped 8; count of bases not matched to a gene: 9. CDR3 amino acids: CASSQNPGTGKEKLFF. The DNA of the CDR3 is TGCGCCAGCAGCCAAAATCCCGGGACAGGGAAGGAAAAACTGTTTTTT.

This clone has just a few counts. In DNA, the CDR3 is TGTGCCAGCAGTACCGGACAGGGTTGGAATCAGCCCCAGCATTTT. This sequence encodes CASSTGQGWNQPQHF. The chain uses TRBV27 and TRBJ1-5; the match to TRBD1 covers 8 bases. The length of the CDR3 is 15 residues. Germline CDR1 is MNHEY and CDR2 is SMNVEV (reference sequence). Germline trimming cut 5 bases from V and 4 bases from J; bases unmatched to any gene: 7.

The rearrangement joins TRBV7-9 to TRBJ2-1; TRBD2 aligns across 8 bases. The V gene's germline CDR1 is SEHNR and CDR2 FQNEAQ (reference sequence). This CDR3 region has 14 residues. The ends lost 6 bases at V and 5 bases at J; junction bases unmatched: 6. The CDR3 DNA reads as TGTGCCAGCAGGAAGACTAGCGCGAACAATGAGCAGTTCTTC. Protein sequence: CASRKTSANNEQFF.

The chain uses TRBV30 and TRBJ2-2; D is uncertain. The V and J ends lost 2 bases and 4 bases respectively, with 14 bases between them. The CDR3 consists of 15 residues. CDR1 GTSNPN and CDR2 SVGIG come from the germline V gene (reference sequence). The CDR3 protein is CAWSNRLWATGELFF. As DNA, the CDR3 is TGTGCCTGGAGTAATCGACTCTGGGCCACCGGGGAGCTGTTTTTT.

The rearrangement uses TRBV5-6 and TRBJ2-2, with 7 bases matching TRBD1. Germline loops: CDR1 SGHDT, CDR2 YYEEEE. The CDR3 covers 16 residues. Losses at the gene ends were 3 bases for V and 0 bases for J; bases not matched to a gene: 5. The CDR3 region is CASSSSGTANTGELFF. In nucleotides, the CDR3 is TGTGCCAGCAGCTCATCCGGGACAGCGAACACCGGGGAGCTGTTTTTT.

This rearrangement joins TRBV6-5 to TRBJ1-1; TRBD1 matches 8 bases. Germline trimming cut 7 bases from V and 2 bases from J; bases unmatched to any gene: 9. Germline loops: CDR1 MNHEY, CDR2 SVGAGI. The CDR3 length is 15 residues. CDR3 in amino acids: CASIPSGGRNTEAFF. The CDR3 DNA follows: TGTGCCAGCATACCGTCAGGGGGCCGAAACACTGAAGCTTTCTTT.

This clone was recorded once. This rearrangement joins TRBV4-1 to TRBJ2-7; D unclear. The CDR3 loop spans 14 amino acids. V gave up 1 base and J gave up 2 bases, with 9 bases separating them. Germline V gives CDR1 MGHRA, CDR2 YSYEKL. The CDR3 bases are TGCGCCAGCAGCCAAGTGACGGTTGCCTACGAGCAGTACTTC. Translating gives CASSQVTVAYEQYF.

The chain couples TRBV4-2 to TRBJ1-1; TRBD1 agrees at 8 bases. The CDR3 has 16 amino acids. J lost 0 bases, V lost 2 bases, and 5 bases had no gene match. Germline assignment: CDR1 LGHNA and CDR2 YNFKEQ. In DNA, the CDR3 is TGTGCCAGCAGCCAACCTATGACAGGGGTGAACACTGAAGCTTTCTTT. Translated, it gives CASSQPMTGVNTEAFF.

The genes are TRBV23-1 and TRBJ2-2; D perhaps matches TRBD2 (5 bases). TRBV23-1 is assigned to the ORF class and has an uncertain function. The CDR3 sequence is 14 residues long. V was trimmed by 3 bases and J by 6 bases, leaving 11 bases between them. The CDR3 DNA reads TGCGCCAGCAGTCAGCCCGACGGGGCCGGGGAGCTGTTTTTT. Encoded protein: CASSQPDGAGELFF.

Comments on this clone: This specimen includes other DNA sequences encoding the same CDR3. The chain recombines TRBV2 with TRBJ2-7; no clear D. This CDR3 spans 11 amino acids. Germline V gene sequence: CDR1 SNHLY, CDR2 FYNNEI. Deletions cut 7 bases from V and 1 base from J, with 5 bases between. CDR3 in amino acids: CASTSSYEQYF. Here the CDR3 DNA reads TGTGCCAGCACCTCGTCCTACGAGCAGTACTTC.

The chain is built from TRBV30 and TRBJ1-6; 8 bases align to TRBD1. Germline lookup yields CDR1 GTSNPN and CDR2 SVGIG (reference sequence). The CDR3 contains 14 residues. V was pared by 0 bases and J by 9 bases, with 4 bases of the junction left unmatched. Here the CDR3 reads CAWSVYRGTSPLHF. DNA of the CDR3: TGTGCCTGGAGTGTTTACAGGGGGACTTCACCCCTCCACTTT.

This clone turned up a few times. The gene calls are TRBV27 and TRBJ1-1; D might be TRBD1 (6 bases). V gave up 9 bases and J gave up 4 bases, with 15 bases separating them. The CDR3 is made up of 13 amino acids. CDR1 MNHEY and CDR2 SMNVEV come from the germline V gene (reference sequence). The CDR3 sequence is CASKLGGTTEAFF. The CDR3 DNA is TGTGCCAGTAAACTAGGGGGGACCACTGAAGCTTTCTTT.

This clone was counted at least ten times. The chain recombines TRBV18 with TRBJ2-1; TRBD2 aligns across 12 bases. The length of the CDR3 is 15 residues. Trimming removed 3 bases from V and 9 bases from J; junction bases left unmatched: 6. Looked up from germline, CDR1 is KGHSH and CDR2 is LQKENI. Here the CDR3 DNA reads TGTGCCAGCTCACCGCCTAGCGGGAGGGCCGGTGAGCAGTTCTTC. This codes for CASSPPSGRAGEQFF.

Of note for this clone: In the same sample, other DNA sequences code for this CDR3. CDR3 residues: CASSGTGGSYGYTF. In DNA form, the CDR3 reads TGTGCCAGCAGTGGGACAGGGGGTAGCTATGGCTACACCTTC. The chain links TRBV2 to TRBJ1-2, with 10 bases lining up with TRBD1. J was trimmed by 4 bases and V by 4 bases; bases with no gene match: 3. CDR1 is SNHLY and CDR2 is FYNNEI in the germline V gene. This CDR3 region has 14 residues.

This rearrangement joins TRBV6-6 to TRBJ2-2, with a tentative D call TRBD1 (6 bases). The CDR3 is made up of 15 amino acids. The V gene's germline CDR1 is MNHNY and CDR2 SVGAGI (reference sequence). Trimming took 4 bases from V and 5 from J, leaving 14 bases between them. CDR3 sequence: CASSSGDTYTGELFF. In DNA form, the CDR3 reads TGTGCCAGCAGTTCCGGGGACACATATACCGGGGAGCTGTTTTTT.

For the CDR3, the DNA is TGTGCCAGTAGCCTAGGAGGGGTCACTAATGAAAAACTGTTTTTT. It codes for CASSLGGVTNEKLFF. V gene TRBV19 combines with J gene TRBJ1-4, with TRBD1 as a possible D gene (5 bases). The CDR3 is made up of 15 amino acids. Germline V gene lookup returns CDR1 LNHDA and CDR2 SQIVND (reference sequence). Trimming left V 6 bases short and J 2 bases short, with 13 bases between.

This chain connects TRBV7-9 to TRBJ1-4; no clear D gene. CDR3 length: 12 residues. Trimming took off 6 bases at V and 6 bases at J, with 8 bases between the two ends. Germline values: CDR1 SEHNR, CDR2 FQNEAQ (reference sequence). CDR3 loop: CASRGSDEKLFF. The DNA of the CDR3 is TGTGCCAGCAGGGGTTCGGATGAAAAACTGTTTTTT.

Comments on this clone: This same CDR3 is encoded by further DNA sequences in the sample. The chain joins TRBV18 to TRBJ1-1, with D perhaps matching TRBD1 (5 bases). CDR3 size: 14 residues. Germline V CDR1 and CDR2: KGHSH, LQKENI. Trimming cost V 3 bases and J 3 bases, with 11 bases left between them. The CDR3 loop is CASSPTGTDTEAFF. In DNA form, the CDR3 reads TGTGCCAGCTCACCCACCGGGACCGACACTGAAGCTTTCTTT. The variable domain in full, with the rest retrieved from reference TRBV18 and TRBJ1-1, is NAGVMQNPRHLVRRRGQEARLRCSPMKGHSHVYWYRQLPEEGLKFMVYLQKENIIDESGMPKERFSAEFPKEGPSILRIQQVVRGDSAAYFCASSPTGTDTEAFFGQGTRLTVV.

Remarks on this clone: The same CDR3 is also encoded by other DNA sequences in this sample. V and J are TRBV5-1 and TRBJ2-1, with 9 bases that match TRBD2. The germline gives CDR1 SGHRS, CDR2 YFSETQ. This CDR3 region has 15 residues. V lost 4 bases, J lost 0 bases, and 2 bases stayed unmatched. CDR3 coding DNA: TGCGCCAGCAGCCCGACTAGCGGCTCCTACAATGAGCAGTTCTTC. This encodes CASSPTSGSYNEQFF.

This chain uses TRBV6-6 with TRBJ2-2; D unclear. From germline, CDR1 is MNHNY and CDR2 SVGAGI (reference sequence). The CDR3 has 16 residues. Deletions cut 2 bases from V and 0 bases from J, with 10 bases between. Here the CDR3 DNA reads TGTGCCAGCAGTTACGGTGTCGCGACGAACACCGGGGAGCTGTTTTTT. It codes for CASSYGVATNTGELFF.

CDR3 coding DNA: TGTGCCAGCAGTTTATGGGGGGGCGCCAACACCGGGGAGCTGTTTTTT. It specifies CASSLWGGANTGELFF. The chain has TRBV27 and TRBJ2-2; D is perhaps TRBD2 (7 bases). The CDR3 covers 16 residues. The V gene's germline CDR1 is MNHEY and CDR2 SMNVEV (reference sequence). V lost 1 base and J lost 2, with 11 bases in between.

This chain uses TRBV21-1 with TRBJ2-7. TRBV21-1 is recorded as a pseudogene. The CDR3 totals 17 residues. The CDR3 sequence: CASSKVLLGTATYEQYF. DNA of the CDR3: TGTGCCAGCAGCAAAGTCCTCCTGGGGACGGCAACCTACGAGCAGTACTTC.

The V and J genes are TRBV25-1 and TRBJ2-1; 10 bases map to TRBD1. CDR1 and CDR2 from the germline V gene are MGHDK and SYGVNS. J lost 2 bases, V lost 7 bases, and 8 bases had no gene match. There are 16 residues in the CDR3. CDR3 loop: CASNNHGQGAYNEQFF. CDR3 DNA: TGTGCCAGCAACAATCACGGACAGGGGGCCTACAATGAGCAGTTCTTC.

The chain employs TRBV28 and TRBJ1-1; D is ambiguous. The CDR3 length is 14 residues. CDR1 and CDR2 from the germline V gene are MDHEN and SYDVKM. Trimming shortened V by 4 bases and J by 1 base, and 10 bases separated the two germline ends. DNA of the CDR3: TGTGCCAGCAGTTCCCCGAAGAGGAACACTGAAGCTTTCTTT. Translation gives CASSSPKRNTEAFF.